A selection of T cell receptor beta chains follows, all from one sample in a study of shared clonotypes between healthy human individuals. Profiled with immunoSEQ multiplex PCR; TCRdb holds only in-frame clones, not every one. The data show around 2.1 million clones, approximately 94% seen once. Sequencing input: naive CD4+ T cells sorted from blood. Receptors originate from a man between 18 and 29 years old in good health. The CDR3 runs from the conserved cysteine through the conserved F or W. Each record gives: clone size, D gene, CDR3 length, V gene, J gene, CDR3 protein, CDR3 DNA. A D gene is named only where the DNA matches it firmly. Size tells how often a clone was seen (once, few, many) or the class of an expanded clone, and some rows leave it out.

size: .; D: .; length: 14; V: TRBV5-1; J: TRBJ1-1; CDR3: CASSQQDMNTEAFF; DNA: TGCGCCAGCAGTCAGCAAGACATGAACACTGAAGCTTTCTTT
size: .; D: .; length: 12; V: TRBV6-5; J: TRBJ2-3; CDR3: CASSPNTDTQYF; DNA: TGTGCCAGCAGCCCTAACACAGATACGCAGTATTTT
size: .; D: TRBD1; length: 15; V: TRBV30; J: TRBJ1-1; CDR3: CAWSVTGTGGQKAFF; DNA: TGTGCCTGGAGTGTAACCGGGACAGGGGGGCAGAAAGCTTTCTTT
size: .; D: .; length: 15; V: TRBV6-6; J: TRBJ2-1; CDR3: CASSYSQGRYNEQFF; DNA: TGTGCCAGCAGTTACTCTCAGGGGCGCTACAATGAGCAGTTCTTC
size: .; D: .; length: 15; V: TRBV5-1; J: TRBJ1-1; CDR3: CASSLVGNTNTEAFF; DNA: TGCGCCAGCAGCTTGGTCGGTAACACCAACACTGAAGCTTTCTTT
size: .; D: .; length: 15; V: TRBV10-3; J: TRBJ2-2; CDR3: CASRAGTTNTGELFF; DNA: TGTGCCAGCCGCGCCGGGACAACGAACACCGGGGAGCTGTTTTTT
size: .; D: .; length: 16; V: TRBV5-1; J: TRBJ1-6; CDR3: CASSLAGGRYNSPLHF; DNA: TGCGCCAGCAGCTTGGCGGGGGGGCGATATAATTCACCCCTCCACTTT
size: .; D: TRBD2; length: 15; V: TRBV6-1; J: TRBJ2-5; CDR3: CANGLSGGATETQYF; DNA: TGTGCCAACGGACTGAGCGGGGGGGCCACGGAGACCCAGTACTTC
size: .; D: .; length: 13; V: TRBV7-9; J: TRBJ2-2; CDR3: CASSMGPPRELFF; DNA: TGTGCCAGCAGCATGGGACCACCCCGGGAGCTGTTTTTT
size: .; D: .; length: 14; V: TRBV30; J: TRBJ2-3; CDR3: CAWSVMTLTDTQYF; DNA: TGTGCCTGGAGTGTAATGACTCTCACAGATACGCAGTATTTT
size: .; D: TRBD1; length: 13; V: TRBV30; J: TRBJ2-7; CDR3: CAWATGVPYEQYF; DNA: TGTGCCTGGGCAACAGGGGTCCCCTACGAGCAGTACTTC
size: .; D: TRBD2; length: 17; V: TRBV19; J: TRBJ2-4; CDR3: CASSIALTSGVKNIQYF; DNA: TGTGCCAGTAGTATCGCCCTGACTAGCGGGGTCAAAAACATTCAGTACTTC
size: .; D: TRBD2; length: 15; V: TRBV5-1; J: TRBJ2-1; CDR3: CASSKPGLAINEQFF; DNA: TGCGCCAGCAGCAAACCGGGACTAGCGATCAATGAGCAGTTCTTC
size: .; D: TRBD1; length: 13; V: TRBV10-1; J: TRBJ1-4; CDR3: CASSPGQDVKLFF; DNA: TGCGCCAGCAGCCCCGGACAGGACGTCAAGCTGTTTTTT
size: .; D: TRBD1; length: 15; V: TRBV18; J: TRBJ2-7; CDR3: CASSSLPTGEDEQYF; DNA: TGTGCCAGCTCATCCCTACCGACAGGGGAGGACGAGCAGTACTTC
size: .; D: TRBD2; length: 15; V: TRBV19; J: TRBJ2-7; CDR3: CASSTAGGRSYEQYF; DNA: TGTGCCAGTAGTACGGCGGGGGGTAGGTCCTACGAGCAGTACTTC
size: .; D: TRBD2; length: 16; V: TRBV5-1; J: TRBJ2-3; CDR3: CASSRIVGRQRDTQYF; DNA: TGCGCCAGCAGCCGAATCGTCGGGAGGCAACGAGATACGCAGTATTTT
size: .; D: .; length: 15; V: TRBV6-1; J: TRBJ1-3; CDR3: CASSESGVGGNTIYF; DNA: TGTGCCAGCAGTGAATCCGGAGTAGGTGGAAACACCATATATTTT
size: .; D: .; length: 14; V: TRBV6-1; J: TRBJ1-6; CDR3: CAVRIGDSHSPLHF; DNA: TGTGCCGTACGGATAGGGGACTCCCATTCACCCCTCCACTTT
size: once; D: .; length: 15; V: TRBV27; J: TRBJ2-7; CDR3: CASSKSRVSDYEQYF; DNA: TGTGCCAGCAGCAAATCCAGGGTATCAGACTACGAGCAGTACTTC
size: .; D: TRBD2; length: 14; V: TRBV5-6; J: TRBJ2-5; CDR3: CASSFREGMGTQYF; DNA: TGTGCCAGCAGCTTCCGGGAGGGGATGGGGACCCAGTACTTC
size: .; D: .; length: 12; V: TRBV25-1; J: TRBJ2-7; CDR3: CATTGGGYEQYF; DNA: TGTGCCACCACAGGGGGGGGCTACGAGCAGTACTTC
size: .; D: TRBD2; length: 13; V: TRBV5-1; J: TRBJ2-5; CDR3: CASSGGLGETQYF; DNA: TGCGCCAGCAGCGGGGGACTAGGGGAGACCCAGTACTTC
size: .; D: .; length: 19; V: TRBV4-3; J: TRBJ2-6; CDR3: CASSDAPWQRGSGANVLTF; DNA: TGCGCCAGCAGTGATGCCCCTTGGCAGAGAGGCTCTGGGGCCAACGTCCTGACTTTC
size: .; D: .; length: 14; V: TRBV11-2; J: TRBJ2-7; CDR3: CASSLARGSYEQYF; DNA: TGTGCCAGCAGCTTGGCCAGGGGCTCCTACGAGCAGTACTTC
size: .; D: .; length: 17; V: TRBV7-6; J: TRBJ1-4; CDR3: CASTPSGDPPGNEKLFF; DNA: TGTGCCAGCACCCCGAGTGGGGACCCTCCAGGTAATGAAAAACTGTTTTTT
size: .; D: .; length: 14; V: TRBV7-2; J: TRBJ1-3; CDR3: CASSLASSGNTIYF; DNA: TGTGCCAGCAGCTTAGCTTCCTCTGGAAACACCATATATTTT
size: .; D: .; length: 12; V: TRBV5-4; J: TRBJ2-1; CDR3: CASSNTGYEQFF; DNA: TGTGCCAGCAGCAACACAGGGTACGAGCAGTTCTTC
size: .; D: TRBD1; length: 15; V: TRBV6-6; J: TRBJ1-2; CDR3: CASSSGTDFYYGYTF; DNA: TGTGCCAGCAGCTCCGGGACAGACTTTTACTATGGCTACACCTTC
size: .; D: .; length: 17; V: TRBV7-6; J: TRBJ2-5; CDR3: CASSLERGEGLQETQYF; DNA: TGTGCCAGCAGCTTAGAGCGCGGCGAGGGACTTCAAGAGACCCAGTACTTC
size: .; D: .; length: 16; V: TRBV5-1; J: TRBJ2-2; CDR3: CASSTTGTAGTGELFF; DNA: TGCGCCAGCAGCACGACCGGGACGGCGGGCACCGGGGAGCTGTTTTTT
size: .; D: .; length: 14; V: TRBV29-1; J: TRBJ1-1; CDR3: CSVDLMGPNTEAFF; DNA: TGCAGCGTCGACCTAATGGGGCCGAACACTGAAGCTTTCTTT
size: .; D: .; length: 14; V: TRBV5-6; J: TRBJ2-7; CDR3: CASSPRRQAYEQYF; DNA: TGTGCCAGCAGCCCAAGACGACAGGCCTACGAGCAGTACTTC
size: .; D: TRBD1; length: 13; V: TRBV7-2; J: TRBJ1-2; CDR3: CATLQGVDYGYTF; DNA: TGTGCCACCTTACAGGGGGTTGACTATGGCTACACCTTC
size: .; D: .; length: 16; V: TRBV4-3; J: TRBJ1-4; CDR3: CASSQGTGSSVEKLFF; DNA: TGCGCCAGCAGCCAGGGTACAGGGTCTAGTGTTGAAAAACTGTTTTTT
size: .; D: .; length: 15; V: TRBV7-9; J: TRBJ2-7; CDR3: CASSLAGLRGLEQYF; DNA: TGTGCCAGCAGCTTAGCGGGACTCCGTGGGCTCGAGCAGTACTTC
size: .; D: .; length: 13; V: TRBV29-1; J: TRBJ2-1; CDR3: CSVFTGLGNEQFF; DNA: TGCAGCGTCTTTACAGGACTCGGGAATGAGCAGTTCTTC
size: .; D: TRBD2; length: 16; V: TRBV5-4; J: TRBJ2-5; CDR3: CASSFPTSGRVETQYF; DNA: TGTGCCAGCAGCTTTCCGACTAGCGGGAGGGTAGAGACCCAGTACTTC
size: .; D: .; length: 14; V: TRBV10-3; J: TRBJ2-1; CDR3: CAISEGPTDNEQFF; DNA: TGTGCCATCAGTGAGGGTCCGACGGACAATGAGCAGTTCTTC
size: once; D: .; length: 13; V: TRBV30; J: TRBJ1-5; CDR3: CAWSGGTDQPQHF; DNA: TGTGCCTGGAGTGGAGGGACCGATCAGCCCCAGCATTTT